The T cell receptor (beta chain) described here comes from a study of blood T cell repertoires in COVID-19. Study context: There were acute and convalescent COVID-19 samples, and they came from the United States, Italy and Spain. The cDNA or gDNA used as material had been derived from T cells, B-cell-depleted T cells, or PBMCs.

Authors' methods: Estimation of nucleated cell counts relied on the amplification of reference gene primers. The protocol was immunoSEQ multiplex PCR, while the TCRdb copy is restricted to in-frame clones and leaves out a portion. That table is the source of V, J and clone size, and D and trimming were worked out from the DNA. Here the sample spans about 210,000 clones, roughly 82% being singletons. This sequence was found in a woman aged 40 to 50 with acute or convalescent COVID-19. Sequencing used peripheral blood.

The CDR3 DNA reads as TGTGCCAGTAGTATAGTAGACAGGGAGAACTATGGCTACACCTTC. The encoded protein is CASSIVDRENYGYTF. This rearrangement joins TRBV19 to TRBJ1-2; 7 nucleotides line up with TRBD1. In germline, CDR1 is LNHDA, CDR2 SQIVND (reference sequence). This CDR3 is built from 15 residues. With 1 base clipped from V and 2 bases from J, the junction kept 4 bases outside the gene matches.